A selection of T cell receptor beta chains follows, all from one sample in a study of blood T cell repertoires in COVID-19. The data were produced by immunoSEQ multiplex PCR, yet TCRdb's version contains in-frame clones alone and is incomplete. Of 100,000 to 150,000 clones listed, about 85% are singletons. The sequenced material came from peripheral blood. The receptor set was obtained from a man aged 80 or over with active or convalescent COVID-19. The conserved cysteine and the conserved F or W are not part of the CDR3 here. Clone size appears in some rows only: once, few, many, or a class for an expanded clone.

v_call: TRBV13; clone_size: -; cdr3_length: 13; cdr3_aa: ASRRGQGNRNEQY
v_call: TRBV10-3; clone_size: few; cdr3_length: 11; cdr3_aa: ATNRAPGNEQF
v_call: TRBV20-1; clone_size: -; cdr3_length: 12; cdr3_aa: SASKGLAGDTQY
v_call: TRBV2; clone_size: -; cdr3_length: 12; cdr3_aa: ASRVTGAIQPQH
v_call: TRBV9; clone_size: -; cdr3_length: 14; cdr3_aa: ASSIGTGGVTDTQY
v_call: TRBV7-2; clone_size: once; cdr3_length: 13; cdr3_aa: ASSPMEVLGGTQY
v_call: TRBV19; clone_size: -; cdr3_length: 13; cdr3_aa: ASSIDSRLNQPQH
v_call: TRBV7-2; clone_size: -; cdr3_length: 13; cdr3_aa: ASSLASSGIYEQY
v_call: TRBV7-9; clone_size: once; cdr3_length: 11; cdr3_aa: ARQAGGPYEQY
v_call: TRBV6-5; clone_size: -; cdr3_length: 13; cdr3_aa: ASTLVAGRADTQY
v_call: TRBV19; clone_size: -; cdr3_length: 11; cdr3_aa: ASSGDRGQPQH
v_call: TRBV5-1; clone_size: -; cdr3_length: 12; cdr3_aa: ASTLGAFQETQY